These T cell receptor beta chains were read from a single sample in a study of shared clonotypes between healthy human individuals. Generated by immunoSEQ multiplex PCR, the TCRdb table keeps only in-frame clones and is missing some. The sample has roughly 1,600,000 clones; roughly 98.5% are singletons. The specimen sequenced was naive CD4+ T cells sorted from blood. These receptors were obtained from a man aged 25 to 40 in good health. Both conserved end residues are part of each CDR3. Each record gives: CDR3 protein, V gene.

CDR3: CASSERGRSAEQYF; V: TRBV10-1
CDR3: CASSRHKTGTSLYNEQFF; V: TRBV14
CDR3: CASSASGTSSIRYEQYF; V: TRBV28
CDR3: CASSFDRNTEAFF; V: TRBV5-4
CDR3: CASSSHDASSYNEQFF; V: TRBV5-4
CDR3: CASSSQGSSYNEQFF; V: TRBV27
CDR3: CASSAGGKAKNIQYF; V: TRBV28
CDR3: CASSLSGGTEAFF; V: TRBV10-1
CDR3: CASSLKPQLAGGPNTGELFF; V: TRBV27
CDR3: CASSAGVGSYGYTF; V: TRBV28
CDR3: CASSPDPGQVNEKLFF; V: TRBV9
CDR3: CASIMGISNYGYTF; V: TRBV2
CDR3: CASSPPGYQETQYF; V: TRBV18
CDR3: CASSLTPNNEQFF; V: TRBV11-1
CDR3: CASSPNPGAQQYF; V: TRBV7-3
CDR3: CASSLWRTSKNEQFF; V: TRBV11-2
CDR3: CASSRPGPGPYEQYF; V: TRBV4-1
CDR3: CASGLTSGGDEQYF; V: TRBV5-6
CDR3: CASSPPFVGGETQYF; V: TRBV18
CDR3: CSGYSGNTEAFF; V: TRBV29-1
CDR3: CASSDRGDYQPQHF; V: TRBV10-2
CDR3: CASSFESTGVEQYF; V: TRBV7-9
CDR3: CAGGTGITDTQYF; V: TRBV30
CDR3: CASSFRLAHYNEQFF; V: TRBV7-9
CDR3: CASSPGLAVPFTDTQYF; V: TRBV11-3
CDR3: CASSVGGGSPYNEQFF; V: TRBV9
CDR3: CASSLWGSNQPQHF; V: TRBV28
CDR3: CASSLGPLQGF; V: TRBV7-2
CDR3: CASSKDRVHYEQYF; V: TRBV5-6
CDR3: CASSPLGGSSYNEQFF; V: TRBV7-2